This TCR beta chain was profiled in a study of T cells expressing NK-cell markers. Germline V gene sequence: CDR1 SGHAT, CDR2 FQNNGV. The CDR3 is 16 amino acids. One entry per CDR3 protein, without DNA, is what TCRdb gives after re-calling the 5' RACE reads. This table lists 300,000 to 450,000 distinct CDR3 sequences. The chain employs TRBV11-2 and TRBJ2-1; no DNA is available, so the TRBD2 call from TCRdb remains unchecked. The source of this sequence is a man aged 18 to 69 in good health. Source material: blood T cells: a sorted CD56 or NKG2C T cell subset, CD4+ or CD8+ T cells, or bulk PBMC T cells (not recorded which). The CDR3 is CASSSRELAGSNEQFF.